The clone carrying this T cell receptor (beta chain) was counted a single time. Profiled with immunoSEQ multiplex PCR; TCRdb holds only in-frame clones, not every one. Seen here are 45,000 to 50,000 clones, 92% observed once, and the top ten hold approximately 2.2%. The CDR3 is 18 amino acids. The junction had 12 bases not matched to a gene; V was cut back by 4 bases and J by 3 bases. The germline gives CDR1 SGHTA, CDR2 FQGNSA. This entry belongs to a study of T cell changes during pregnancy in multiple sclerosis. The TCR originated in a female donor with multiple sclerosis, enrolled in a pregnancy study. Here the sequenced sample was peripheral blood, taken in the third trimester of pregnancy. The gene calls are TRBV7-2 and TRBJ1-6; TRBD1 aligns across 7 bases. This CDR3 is CASSSGLTGVNYNSPLHF. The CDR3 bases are TGTGCCAGCAGCTCCGGCCTTACAGGGGTTAACTATAATTCACCCCTCCACTTT.